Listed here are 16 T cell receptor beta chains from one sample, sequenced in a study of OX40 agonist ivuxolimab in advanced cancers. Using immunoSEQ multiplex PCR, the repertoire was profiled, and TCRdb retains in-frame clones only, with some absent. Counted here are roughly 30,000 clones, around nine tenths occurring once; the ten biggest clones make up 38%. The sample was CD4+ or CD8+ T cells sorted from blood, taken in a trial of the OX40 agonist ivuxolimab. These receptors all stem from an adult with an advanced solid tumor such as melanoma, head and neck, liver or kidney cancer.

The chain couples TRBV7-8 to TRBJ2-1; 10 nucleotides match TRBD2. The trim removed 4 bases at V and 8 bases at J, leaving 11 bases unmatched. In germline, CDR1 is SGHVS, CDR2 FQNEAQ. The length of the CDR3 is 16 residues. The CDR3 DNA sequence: TGTGCCAGCAGCTCGTTAGCGGGAGGATCTTCGGATGAGCAGTTCTTC. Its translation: CASSSLAGGSSDEQFF. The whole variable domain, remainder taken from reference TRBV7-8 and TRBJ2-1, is GAGVSQSPRYKVAKRGQDVALRCDPISGHVSLFWYQQALGQGPEFLTYFQNEAQLDKSGLPSDRFFAERPEGSVSTLKIQRTQQEDSAVYLCASSSLAGGSSDEQFFGPGTRLTVL.

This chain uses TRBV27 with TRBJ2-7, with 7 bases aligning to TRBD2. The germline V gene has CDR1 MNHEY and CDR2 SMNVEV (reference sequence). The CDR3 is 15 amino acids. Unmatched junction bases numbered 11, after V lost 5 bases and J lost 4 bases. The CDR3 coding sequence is TGTGCCAGCAGTCCAGTAGCGGGTCTCGGTTACGAGCAGTACTTC. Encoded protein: CASSPVAGLGYEQYF.

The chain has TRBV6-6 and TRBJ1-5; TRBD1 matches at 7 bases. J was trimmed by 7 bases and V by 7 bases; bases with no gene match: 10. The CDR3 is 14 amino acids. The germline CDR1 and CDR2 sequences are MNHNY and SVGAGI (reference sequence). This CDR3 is CASKTGTVEQPQHF. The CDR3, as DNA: TGTGCCAGCAAAACCGGGACAGTAGAACAGCCCCAGCATTTT.

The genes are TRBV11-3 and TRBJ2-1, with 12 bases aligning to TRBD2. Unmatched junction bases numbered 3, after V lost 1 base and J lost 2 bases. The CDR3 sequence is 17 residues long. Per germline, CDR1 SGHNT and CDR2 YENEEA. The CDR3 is CASSLARTSGTYNEQFF. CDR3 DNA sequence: TGTGCCAGCAGCTTAGCCCGGACTAGCGGGACCTACAATGAGCAGTTCTTC.

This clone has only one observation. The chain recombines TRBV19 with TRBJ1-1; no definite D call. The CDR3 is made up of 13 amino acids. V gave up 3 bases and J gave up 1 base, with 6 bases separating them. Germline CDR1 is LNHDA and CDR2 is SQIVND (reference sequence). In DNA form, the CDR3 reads TGTGCCAGTAGTATTGGAGCGAACACTGAAGCTTTCTTT. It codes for CASSIGANTEAFF.

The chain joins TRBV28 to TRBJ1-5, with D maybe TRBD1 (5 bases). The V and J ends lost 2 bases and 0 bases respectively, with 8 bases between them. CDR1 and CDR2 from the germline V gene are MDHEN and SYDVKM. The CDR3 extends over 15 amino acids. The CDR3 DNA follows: TGTGCCAGCAGTTTACGGGGGGATAGCAATCAGCCCCAGCATTTT. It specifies CASSLRGDSNQPQHF.

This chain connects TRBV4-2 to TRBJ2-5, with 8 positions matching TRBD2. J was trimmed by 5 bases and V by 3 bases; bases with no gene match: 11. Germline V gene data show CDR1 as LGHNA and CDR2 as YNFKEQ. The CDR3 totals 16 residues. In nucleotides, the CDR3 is TGTGCCAGCAGCCAGGAAGTGATAGCGGGATCGGAGACCCAGTACTTC. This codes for CASSQEVIAGSETQYF.

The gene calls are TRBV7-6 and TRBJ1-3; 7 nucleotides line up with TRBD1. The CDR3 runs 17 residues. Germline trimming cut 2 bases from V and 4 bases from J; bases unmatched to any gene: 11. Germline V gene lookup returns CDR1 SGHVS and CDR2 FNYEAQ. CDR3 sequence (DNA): TGTGCCAGCAGCTTATTAGCGGGAGGGACAGCCGGAAACACCATATATTTT. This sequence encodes CASSLLAGGTAGNTIYF.

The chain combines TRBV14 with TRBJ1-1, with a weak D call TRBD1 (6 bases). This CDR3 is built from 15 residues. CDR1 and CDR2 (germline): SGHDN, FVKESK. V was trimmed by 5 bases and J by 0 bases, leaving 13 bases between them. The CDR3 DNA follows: TGTGCCAGCAGCGGCCGACAGGTTGTGAACACTGAAGCTTTCTTT. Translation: CASSGRQVVNTEAFF.

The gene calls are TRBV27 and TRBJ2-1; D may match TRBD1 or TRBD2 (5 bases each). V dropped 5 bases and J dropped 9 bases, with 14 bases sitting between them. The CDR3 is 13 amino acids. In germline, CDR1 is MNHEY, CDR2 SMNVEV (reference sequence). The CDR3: CASSPQGGSEQFF. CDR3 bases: TGTGCCAGCAGTCCGCAGGGTGGGAGTGAGCAGTTCTTC.

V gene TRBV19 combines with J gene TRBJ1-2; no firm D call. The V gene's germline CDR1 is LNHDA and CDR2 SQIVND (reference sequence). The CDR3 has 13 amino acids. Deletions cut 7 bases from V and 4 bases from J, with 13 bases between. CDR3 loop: CASTLSNLYGYTF. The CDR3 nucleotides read TGTGCCAGTACTCTTAGTAACCTCTATGGCTACACCTTC.

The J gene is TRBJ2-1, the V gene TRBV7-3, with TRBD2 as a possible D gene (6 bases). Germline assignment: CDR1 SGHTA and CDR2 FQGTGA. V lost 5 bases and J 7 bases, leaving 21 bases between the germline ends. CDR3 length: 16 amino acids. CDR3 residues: CASSPGVAENRNEQFF. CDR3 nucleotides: TGTGCCAGCAGCCCAGGAGTAGCGGAGAACAGGAATGAGCAGTTCTTC.

The CDR3 DNA sequence: TGTGCCAGCAGCATTAACGGCGGGACAAGTGTCGGCTACACCTTC. Translation gives CASSINGGTSVGYTF. This chain joins TRBV28 and TRBJ1-2; D might be TRBD1 (6 bases). Germline CDR1 is MDHEN and CDR2 is SYDVKM. V was trimmed by 6 bases and J by 8 bases, leaving 22 bases between them. The length of the CDR3 is 15 residues.

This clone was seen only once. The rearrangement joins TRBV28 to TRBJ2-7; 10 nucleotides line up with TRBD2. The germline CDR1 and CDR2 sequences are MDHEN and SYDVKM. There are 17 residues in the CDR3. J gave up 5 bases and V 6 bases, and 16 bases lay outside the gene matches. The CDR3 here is CASRIPRDSGRIDEQYF. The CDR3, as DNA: TGTGCCAGCAGGATCCCGCGAGATAGCGGGAGGATCGACGAGCAGTACTTC. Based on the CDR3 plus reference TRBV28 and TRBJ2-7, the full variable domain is DVKVTQSSRYLVKRTGEKVFLECVQDMDHENMFWYRQDPGLGLRLIYFSYDVKMKEKGDIPEGYSVSREKKERFSLILESASTNQTSMYLCASRIPRDSGRIDEQYFGPGTRLTVT.

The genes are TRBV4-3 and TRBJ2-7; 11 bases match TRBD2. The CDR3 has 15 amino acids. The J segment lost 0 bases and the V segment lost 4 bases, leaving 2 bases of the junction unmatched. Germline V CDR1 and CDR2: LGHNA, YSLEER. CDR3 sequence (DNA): TGCGCCAGCAGCCCGGGACTAGCGGACTCCTACGAGCAGTACTTC. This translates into CASSPGLADSYEQYF.

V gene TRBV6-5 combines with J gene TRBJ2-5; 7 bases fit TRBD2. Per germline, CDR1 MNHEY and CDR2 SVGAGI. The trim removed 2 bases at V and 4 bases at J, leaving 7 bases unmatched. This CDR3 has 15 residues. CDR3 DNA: TGTGCCAGCAGTTACAGGACGGGAGGTGGAGAGACCCAGTACTTC. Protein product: CASSYRTGGGETQYF.